This section outlines one T cell receptor beta chain sequence together with its context. What it recognizes is unknown. The CDR3 ends on some other residue instead of the conserved phenylalanine or tryptophan, so this is likely a read error. This entry is derived from a study of CD8+CD57+ T cells in acquired aplastic anemia. Whole-study context: Approximately 11 million reads were obtained on average for healthy donor CD4+ cells.

Notes on the study in general: Patients and controls shared roughly 28 CD8+ CDR3 sequences, which appeared highly expressed in patients and within their immunodominant clones.

Genomic DNA served as template for TCR beta VDJ and CDR3 profiling. Each CDR3 protein gets one entry after TCRdb re-called the reads with MiXCR. This table holds a few hundred thousand distinct CDR3 sequences, approximately 60% found once. Germline loops: CDR1 MDHEN, CDR2 SYDVKM. CDR3 length: 13 amino acids. The V and J ends lost 2 bases and 1 base respectively, with 6 bases between them. Sample: sorted CD4+, CD8+, or CD8+CD57+ T cells (not recorded which) from PBMCs. The chain employs TRBV28 and TRBJ2-7; no firm D call. The receptor's source is a human donor in good health. The CDR3 loop reads CASSLEGSYEQYL. The CDR3 DNA reads TGTGCCAGCAGTTTAGAAGGGTCCTACGAGCAGTACCTC.